The subject of this entry is one T cell receptor (beta chain). The entry originates in a study of cytomegalovirus exposure and HLA in healthy donors. Germline loops: CDR1 GTSNPN, CDR2 SVGIG (reference sequence). CDR3 length: 15 residues. V lost 5 bases, J lost 1 base, and 6 bases stayed unmatched. The primer mix had 60 Vbeta and 13 Jbeta primers. The protocol was immunoSEQ multiplex PCR, while the TCRdb copy is restricted to in-frame clones and leaves out a portion. There are around 160,000 clones in the sample; about four fifths occur only once, and around 9.1% lies in the top ten. This TCR was recovered from a male donor in good health and CMV-seropositive. The chain joins TRBV30 to TRBJ2-5; 11 positions match TRBD2. Sequenced: PBMCs. The CDR3 region has the DNA TGTGCCTGGGCGACTAGCGGGACGATCCAAGAGACCCAGTACTTC. Residues: CAWATSGTIQETQYF.